What follows are 31 T cell receptor beta chains derived from one specimen sequenced in a study of graft-versus-host responses after intestinal transplantation. Some clones are missing from TCRdb's copy, which holds only in-frame ones; the method was immunoSEQ multiplex PCR. The sample lists approximately 37,000 clones, approximately 95% occurring once. The sequenced sample was PBMCs, obtained 700 to 850 days after intestinal transplantation. These receptors were collected from a human patient who received an intestinal transplant, so some T cells may come from the graft donor.

The V call is TRBV4-1, the J call TRBJ2-1; perhaps TRBD1 as D (7 bases). Trimming cost V 6 bases and J 5 bases, with 23 bases left between them. Per the germline V gene, CDR1 is MGHRA and CDR2 is YSYEKL. There are 17 residues in the CDR3. The CDR3 DNA reads TGCGCCAGCAGTGGAAGGCAGGGGGGTGGGGTGGACAATGAGCAGTTCTTC. Its translation is CASSGRQGGGVDNEQFF.

The chain is built from TRBV18 and TRBJ2-6; D is possibly TRBD2 (6 bases). V dropped 4 bases and J dropped 0 bases, with 7 bases sitting between them. The CDR3 is 15 residues long. CDR1 and CDR2 from the germline V gene are KGHSH and LQKENI. The CDR3 loop reads CASSHGGSGANVLTF. The CDR3 DNA sequence: TGTGCCAGCTCACACGGGGGCTCTGGGGCCAACGTCCTGACTTTC. The variable domain in full, completed from reference TRBV18 and TRBJ2-6, reads NAGVMQNPRHLVRRRGQEARLRCSPMKGHSHVYWYRQLPEEGLKFMVYLQKENIIDESGMPKERFSAEFPKEGPSILRIQQVVRGDSAAYFCASSHGGSGANVLTFGAGSRLTVL.

The V gene is TRBV6-1, the J gene TRBJ2-1, with D possibly matching TRBD2 (6 bases). This CDR3 region has 15 residues. Trimming removed 1 base at V and 4 bases at J, with 11 bases between. CDR1 is MNHNS and CDR2 is SASEGT in the germline V gene. In DNA form, the CDR3 reads TGTGCCAGCAGTGAAGGGCGGGACGCGTACAATGAGCAGTTCTTC. This encodes CASSEGRDAYNEQFF.

The chain recombines TRBV12-5 with TRBJ2-5; no clear D. The germline CDR1 and CDR2 sequences are LGHNT and FRNRAP. Trimming removed 1 base at V and 4 bases at J, with 1 base between. The CDR3 has 11 amino acids. CDR3 in amino acids: CASGLGETQYF. The CDR3, as DNA: TGTGCTAGTGGTTTGGGAGAGACCCAGTACTTC.

This CDR3 is CASSLDPGTEAFF. CDR3 nucleotide sequence: TGTGCCAGCAGCTTAGATCCGGGCACTGAAGCTTTCTTT. The chain joins TRBV7-9 to TRBJ1-1, with D hard to call. Trimming took 1 base from V and 4 from J, leaving 7 bases between them. The germline V gene has CDR1 SEHNR and CDR2 FQNEAQ (reference sequence). CDR3 size: 13 residues.

The CDR3 coding sequence is TGTGCCCCCCCAGCCCAGGCCCGGTCCCCTACGATTACTAATTTTGAGCAGTACTTC. Its protein is CAPPAQARSPTITNFEQYF. This chain joins TRBV30 and TRBJ2-7; D gene uncertain. This CDR3 has 19 amino acids. Trimming shortened V by 8 bases and J by 7 bases, and 39 bases separated the two germline ends. Germline lookup yields CDR1 GTSNPN and CDR2 SVGIG (reference sequence). The variable domain in full, completed from reference TRBV30 and TRBJ2-7, reads SQTIHQWPATLVQPVGSPLSLECTVEGTSNPNLYWYRQAAGRGLQLLFYSVGIGQISSEVPQNLSASRPQDRQFILSSKKLLLSDSGFYLCAPPAQARSPTITNFEQYFGPGTRLTVT.

The chain joins TRBV7-3 to TRBJ2-1; D is possibly TRBD2 (6 bases). Germline CDR1 and CDR2: SGHTA and FQGTGA. The CDR3 loop spans 17 amino acids. Trimming left V 2 bases short and J 8 bases short, with 22 bases between. The CDR3 sequence is CASSLVGLGGTFDEQFF. CDR3 nucleotide sequence: TGTGCCAGCAGCTTAGTAGGATTGGGCGGGACGTTCGATGAGCAGTTCTTC.

V and J are TRBV7-4 and TRBJ2-7; D possibly uses TRBD1 or TRBD2 (6 bases each). Between the trimmed V and J ends, which lost 5 bases and 7 bases, there was a span of 27 bases. This CDR3 is built from 17 residues. Germline values: CDR1 SGHVT, CDR2 SQSDAQ. The CDR3 protein is CASSPLGGGRRYYEQYF. The CDR3 DNA is TGTGCCAGCAGCCCCTTAGGAGGGGGACGCAGGTATTATGAGCAGTACTTC.

CDR3 protein: CASSYGQGGNNEQFF. CDR3 bases: TGTGCCAGCAGTTACGGACAGGGAGGTAACAATGAGCAGTTCTTC. This sequence joins TRBV6-6 and TRBJ2-1; 8 positions agree with TRBD1. V gave up 2 bases and J gave up 5 bases; unmatched junction bases: 5. The germline V gene encodes CDR1 MNHNY and CDR2 SVGAGI (reference sequence). CDR3 length equals 15 residues.

This chain uses TRBV19 with TRBJ1-1; the D gene is possibly TRBD1 (5 bases). The ends were cut back, 5 bases at V and 4 bases at J, with 20 bases in the middle. The CDR3 loop spans 16 amino acids. Germline assignment: CDR1 LNHDA and CDR2 SQIVND (reference sequence). CDR3 coding DNA: TGTGCCAGTAGTTGGGACCTATCCCTTCCGGGCACTGAAGCTTTCTTT. Translated, it gives CASSWDLSLPGTEAFF.

The chain links TRBV11-2 to TRBJ2-2; 10 bases map to TRBD2. The V and J ends lost 7 bases and 4 bases, in that order; junction bases with no gene match: 15. The CDR3 runs to 18 residues. The V gene's germline CDR1 is SGHAT and CDR2 FQNNGV. CDR3 amino acids: CASTKSWSGRARTGELFF. The DNA for the CDR3 is TGTGCCAGCACCAAATCTTGGAGCGGGAGGGCCCGCACCGGGGAGCTGTTTTTT. The full variable domain, with the rest looked up from reference TRBV11-2 and TRBJ2-2, is EAGVAQSPRYKIIEKRQSVAFWCNPISGHATLYWYQQILGQGPKLLIQFQNNGVVDDSQLPKDRFSAERLKGVDSTLKIQPAKLEDSAVYLCASTKSWSGRARTGELFFGEGSRLTVL.

The chain's CDR3 is CASSVGVLAGDTQYF. Written as DNA, the CDR3 is TGTGCCAGCAGCGTAGGGGTACTAGCGGGAGATACGCAGTATTTT. The V call is TRBV9, the J call TRBJ2-3; 9 bases line up with TRBD2. Per the germline V gene, CDR1 is SGDLS and CDR2 is YYNGEE. The CDR3 covers 15 residues. J was trimmed by 5 bases and V by 0 bases; bases with no gene match: 4.

This chain connects TRBV19 to TRBJ1-1; D call uncertain. Germline CDR1 LNHDA, CDR2 SQIVND (reference sequence). This CDR3 spans 14 amino acids. V gave up 6 bases and J gave up 1 base, with 12 bases separating them. The CDR3 spells CASSLPGTNTEAFF. The CDR3 nucleotides read TGTGCCAGTAGCCTCCCGGGCACGAACACTGAAGCTTTCTTT.

The CDR3 is CAISESLYDIIEEQYF. CDR3 DNA: TGTGCCATCAGTGAGTCGCTTTACGATATTATTGAGGAGCAGTACTTC. This chain links TRBV10-3 with TRBJ2-7; D remains ambiguous. Per germline, CDR1 ENHRY and CDR2 SYGVKD. V gave up 0 bases and J gave up 7 bases, with 19 bases separating them. The CDR3 totals 16 residues.

This clone appeared once. One end of the junction varies from germline; a read error may be responsible. This sequence joins TRBV29-1 and TRBJ2-4, with D hard to call. There are 8 residues in the CDR3. Germline V gene data show CDR1 as SQVTM and CDR2 as ANQGSEA. CDR3 sequence (DNA): TGCAGCGAACGGACCACAAAATTC. It translates to CSERTTKF.

The chain is built from TRBV5-1 and TRBJ2-2; the match to TRBD1 covers 8 bases. With V trimmed by 4 bases and J by 6 bases, 8 bases remained unmatched. This CDR3 contains 15 residues. Germline V gene data show CDR1 as SGHRS and CDR2 as YFSETQ. CDR3 nucleotide sequence: TGCGCCAGCAGCGACACGACAGGGGAAGCCGGGGAGCTGTTTTTT. Translation gives CASSDTTGEAGELFF.

This clone showed up just once. The chain is built from TRBV18 and TRBJ2-2; D may be TRBD1 (6 bases). The CDR3 contains 14 residues. Germline-derived CDR1 and CDR2 are KGHSH and LQKENI. Deletions cut 4 bases from V and 1 base from J, with 7 bases between. In DNA, the CDR3 is TGTGCCAGCTCACGGGGACAGAACACCGGGGAGCTGTTTTTT. As protein: CASSRGQNTGELFF. Based on the CDR3 plus reference TRBV18 and TRBJ2-2, the full variable domain is NAGVMQNPRHLVRRRGQEARLRCSPMKGHSHVYWYRQLPEEGLKFMVYLQKENIIDESGMPKERFSAEFPKEGPSILRIQQVVRGDSAAYFCASSRGQNTGELFFGEGSRLTVL.

The chain combines TRBV5-5 with TRBJ1-4; the D is unclear. The CDR3 has 16 residues. CDR1 is SGHKS and CDR2 is YYEKEE in the germline V gene (reference sequence). Trimming cost V 4 bases and J 3 bases, with 16 bases left between them. CDR3 loop: CASSLVLDRSNEKLFF. CDR3 sequence (DNA): TGTGCCAGCAGCCTGGTACTCGATCGGTCTAATGAAAAACTGTTTTTT.

The chain combines TRBV5-1 with TRBJ2-1, with D hard to call. CDR1 is SGHRS and CDR2 is YFSETQ in the germline V gene. The CDR3 runs to 15 residues. Trimming took off 0 bases at V and 0 bases at J, with 7 bases between the two ends. The CDR3 protein is CASSLEGSSYNEQFF. The CDR3 bases are TGCGCCAGCAGCTTGGAAGGCAGCTCCTACAATGAGCAGTTCTTC.

The V gene is TRBV6-5, the J gene TRBJ2-1; D not resolved. This CDR3 region has 13 residues. Germline CDR1 and CDR2: MNHEY and SVGAGI. With 0 bases removed from V and 15 bases from J, the gap between germline ends came to 15 bases. In nucleotides, the CDR3 is TGTGCCAGCAGTTACTCGAGAGAGATCATGGGGTTCTTC. This gives the protein CASSYSREIMGFF.

This chain uses TRBV7-9 with TRBJ2-5, with D maybe TRBD2 (6 bases). The CDR3 covers 12 residues. Trimming cost V 5 bases and J 5 bases, with 9 bases left between them. Germline lookup yields CDR1 SEHNR and CDR2 FQNEAQ (reference sequence). For the CDR3, the DNA is TGTGCCAGCAGCCGACTAGAGGAGACCCAGTACTTC. Translating it yields CASSRLEETQYF.

This chain uses TRBV10-3 with TRBJ2-7; TRBD1 matches 10 bases. Trimming at V came to 3 bases and at J to 2 bases, leaving 4 bases not matched to a gene. Germline CDR1 ENHRY, CDR2 SYGVKD. CDR3 size: 15 residues. CDR3 region: CAISDWDRGTYEQYF. In DNA, the CDR3 is TGTGCCATCAGTGATTGGGACAGGGGTACCTACGAGCAGTACTTC.

This clone has just a few counts. The gene calls are TRBV4-1 and TRBJ2-7; maybe TRBD1 (5 bases). The CDR3 sequence is 13 residues long. In germline, CDR1 is MGHRA, CDR2 YSYEKL. The V and J ends lost 1 base and 2 bases respectively, with 6 bases between them. CDR3 nucleotides: TGCGCCAGCAGCCAAGGACAGACCTACGAGCAGTACTTC. This sequence encodes CASSQGQTYEQYF.

This chain connects TRBV27 to TRBJ2-5, with D possibly being TRBD2 (7 bases). This CDR3 region has 15 residues. Per the germline V gene, CDR1 is MNHEY and CDR2 is SMNVEV (reference sequence). Trimming removed 2 bases from V and 1 base from J, with 11 bases in between. CDR3 sequence: CASSLMGGPQETQYF. The CDR3 coding sequence is TGTGCCAGCAGTTTAATGGGGGGGCCCCAAGAGACCCAGTACTTC.

The rearrangement uses TRBV18 and TRBJ2-7; 8 bases map to TRBD1. The J segment lost 5 bases and the V segment lost 6 bases, leaving 9 bases of the junction unmatched. This CDR3 is 14 amino acids long. Germline V gene sequence: CDR1 KGHSH, CDR2 LQKENI. The CDR3 spells CASSGQGIVHEQYF. In DNA form, the CDR3 reads TGTGCCAGCTCCGGACAGGGAATAGTCCACGAGCAGTACTTC. Looking up the rest from reference TRBV18 and TRBJ2-7 gives the full variable domain: NAGVMQNPRHLVRRRGQEARLRCSPMKGHSHVYWYRQLPEEGLKFMVYLQKENIIDESGMPKERFSAEFPKEGPSILRIQQVVRGDSAAYFCASSGQGIVHEQYFGPGTRLTVT.

J is TRBJ2-3 and V is TRBV9, with TRBD2 identical over 7 bases. The V gene end was trimmed by 0 bases and the J gene end by 2 bases; junction bases not matched to a gene: 6. Germline V CDR1 and CDR2: SGDLS, YYNGEE. This CDR3 contains 16 residues. CDR3 sequence (DNA): TGTGCCAGCAGCGTAGCACCGACTAGCTACACAGATACGCAGTATTTT. Protein: CASSVAPTSYTDTQYF.

The chain carries TRBV4-1 and TRBJ2-1; D is ambiguous. Germline V gene lookup returns CDR1 MGHRA and CDR2 YSYEKL. CDR3 size: 16 residues. Trimming removed 1 base from V and 0 bases from J, with 10 bases in between. CDR3 nucleotides: TGCGCCAGCAGCCAAGGCGACGTCCGCTCCTACAATGAGCAGTTCTTC. Protein: CASSQGDVRSYNEQFF.

This chain joins TRBV6-1 and TRBJ1-4; 11 bases map to TRBD1. The length of the CDR3 is 14 residues. V lost 3 bases to trimming and J lost 8 bases; unmatched junction nucleotides: 2. Germline CDR1 MNHNS, CDR2 SASEGT. CDR3 loop: CASSEGQGGEKLFF. The CDR3 DNA follows: TGTGCCAGCAGTGAGGGACAGGGGGGGGAAAAACTGTTTTTT.

The chain is built from TRBV5-6 and TRBJ2-2; 8 bases are shared with TRBD2. CDR3 length equals 16 residues. In germline, CDR1 is SGHDT, CDR2 YYEEEE. V lost 3 bases and J lost 3; bases outside the gene matches: 7. The CDR3 region is CASSSVGREDTGELFF. In DNA, the CDR3 is TGTGCCAGCAGCTCTGTCGGGAGGGAGGACACCGGGGAGCTGTTTTTT.

The chain couples TRBV28 to TRBJ1-2; D ambiguous. V lost 2 bases and J 4 bases, leaving 11 bases between the germline ends. CDR3 length: 14 amino acids. The V gene's germline CDR1 is MDHEN and CDR2 SYDVKM. CDR3 coding DNA: TGTGCCAGCAGTTTAAGTGGCAGAGGCTATGGCTACACCTTC. It specifies CASSLSGRGYGYTF.

The DNA of the CDR3 is TGTGCCAGCAGTTACTCGTTATCCAGCTACGAGCAGTACTTC. Its protein is CASSYSLSSYEQYF. The V gene is TRBV6-5, the J gene TRBJ2-7; D remains unclear. Per germline, CDR1 MNHEY and CDR2 SVGAGI. This CDR3 contains 14 residues. V was cut by 0 bases and J by 3 bases, with 9 bases left in between.